This T cell receptor (beta chain) was captured in a study of cytomegalovirus exposure and HLA in healthy donors. Whole-study findings and limits: Despite most TCR sequences being rare, some public TCRs occurred in many donors. TCR beta chain V- and J-gene trimming was linked, in a later analysis, to a missense variant in DCLRE1C.

The PCR employed 60 Vbeta primers together with 13 Jbeta primers. The repertoire was sequenced with immunoSEQ multiplex PCR; TCRdb's copy has only in-frame clones and lacks some. This table holds 120,000 or so clones, roughly 80% found once. The donors were healthy bone marrow donors. Note on this clone: Its specificity is unknown.

This TCR came from a middle-aged woman in good health and CMV-seronegative. The sequencing input was PBMCs.

The CDR3 sequence is CASRTSVEQFF. CDR3 DNA: TGTGCCAGCAGAACTAGCGTAGAGCAGTTCTTC. This chain links TRBV28 with TRBJ2-1; 7 bases map to TRBD2. Germline CDR1 reads MDHEN; CDR2 reads SYDVKM. The CDR3 spans 11 residues. J gave up 10 bases and V 6 bases, and 3 bases lay outside the gene matches.